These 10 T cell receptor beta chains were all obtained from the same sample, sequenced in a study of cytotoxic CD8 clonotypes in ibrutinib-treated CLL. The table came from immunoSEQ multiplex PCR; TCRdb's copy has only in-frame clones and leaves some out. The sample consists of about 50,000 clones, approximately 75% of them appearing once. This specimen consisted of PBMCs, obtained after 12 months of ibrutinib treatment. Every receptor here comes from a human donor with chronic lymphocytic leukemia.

The CDR3 DNA reads as TGTGCCAGCAGTTGGGACAGAGAAAAACTGTTTTTT. Its protein is CASSWDREKLFF. This chain connects TRBV6-6 to TRBJ1-4, with 7 bases that match TRBD1. This CDR3 contains 12 residues. Germline lookup yields CDR1 MNHNY and CDR2 SVGAGI (reference sequence). V lost 4 bases and J lost 8; bases outside the gene matches: 1.

CDR3 bases: TGTGCCAGTAGTTCGGCGGGAGGGCCCTTCTCCTACGAGCAGTACTTC. Translation: CASSSAGGPFSYEQYF. This rearrangement joins TRBV19 to TRBJ2-7; TRBD2 matches at 9 bases. J was trimmed by 0 bases and V by 5 bases; bases with no gene match: 8. The CDR3 spans 16 residues. Germline lookup yields CDR1 LNHDA and CDR2 SQIVND (reference sequence).

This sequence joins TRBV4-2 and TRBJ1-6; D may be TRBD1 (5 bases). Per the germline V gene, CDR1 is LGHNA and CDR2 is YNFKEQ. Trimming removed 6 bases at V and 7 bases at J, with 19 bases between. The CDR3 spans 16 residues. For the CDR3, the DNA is TGTGCCAGCAGGGGCAGGGAAAGGGGCGAGAATTCACCCCTCCACTTT. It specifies CASRGRERGENSPLHF.

CDR3 in amino acids: CAWSYQGGAGGGEQFF. CDR3 bases: TGTGCCTGGAGTTACCAGGGCGGGGCGGGAGGAGGTGAGCAGTTCTTC. The chain joins TRBV30 to TRBJ2-1; 8 nucleotides align to TRBD2. The germline CDR1 and CDR2 sequences are GTSNPN and SVGIG (reference sequence). V lost 2 bases and J lost 9; bases outside the gene matches: 15. The CDR3 has 16 amino acids.

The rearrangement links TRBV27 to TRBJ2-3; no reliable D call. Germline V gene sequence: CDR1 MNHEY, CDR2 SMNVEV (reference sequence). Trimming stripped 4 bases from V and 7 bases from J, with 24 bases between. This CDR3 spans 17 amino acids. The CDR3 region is CASSSSKVPPDLNTQYF. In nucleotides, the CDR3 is TGTGCCAGCAGTTCTAGTAAGGTACCACCAGATCTTAATACGCAGTATTTT.

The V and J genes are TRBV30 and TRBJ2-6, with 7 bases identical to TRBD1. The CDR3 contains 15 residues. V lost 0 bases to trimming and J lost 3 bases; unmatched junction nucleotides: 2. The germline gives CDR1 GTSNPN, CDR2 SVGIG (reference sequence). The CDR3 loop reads CAWSVGGGGANVLTF. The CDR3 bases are TGTGCCTGGAGTGTAGGGGGCGGTGGGGCCAACGTCCTGACTTTC.

CDR3 in DNA: TGTGCCAGCAGCTTGAGCAGCTCCTACAATGAGCAGTTCTTC. Its protein product is CASSLSSSYNEQFF. This chain connects TRBV11-2 to TRBJ2-1; D ambiguous. V was clipped by 3 bases and J by 0 bases, with 6 bases between them. Germline V gene sequence: CDR1 SGHAT, CDR2 FQNNGV. CDR3 length equals 14 residues.

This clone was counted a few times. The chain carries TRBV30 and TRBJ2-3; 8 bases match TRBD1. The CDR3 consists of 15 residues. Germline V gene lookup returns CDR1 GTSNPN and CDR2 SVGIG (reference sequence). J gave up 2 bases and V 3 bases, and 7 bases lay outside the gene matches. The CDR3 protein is CAWSRRQGFTDTQYF. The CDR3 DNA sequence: TGTGCCTGGAGCAGACGACAGGGGTTCACAGATACGCAGTATTTT. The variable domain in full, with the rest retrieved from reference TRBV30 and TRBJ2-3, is SQTIHQWPATLVQPVGSPLSLECTVEGTSNPNLYWYRQAAGRGLQLLFYSVGIGQISSEVPQNLSASRPQDRQFILSSKKLLLSDSGFYLCAWSRRQGFTDTQYFGPGTRLTVL.

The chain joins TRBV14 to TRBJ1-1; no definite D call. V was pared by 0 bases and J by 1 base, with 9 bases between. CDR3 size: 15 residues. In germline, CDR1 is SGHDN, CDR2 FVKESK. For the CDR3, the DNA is TGTGCCAGCAGCCAAGAATTAGGTTGGAACACTGAAGCTTTCTTT. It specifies CASSQELGWNTEAFF.

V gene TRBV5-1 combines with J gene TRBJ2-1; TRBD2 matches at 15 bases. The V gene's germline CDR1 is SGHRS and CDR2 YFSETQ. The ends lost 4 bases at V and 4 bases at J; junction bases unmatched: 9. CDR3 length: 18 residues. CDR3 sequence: CASSIGLAGGPLYNEQFF. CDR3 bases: TGCGCCAGCAGCATCGGACTAGCGGGAGGGCCCCTATACAATGAGCAGTTCTTC.